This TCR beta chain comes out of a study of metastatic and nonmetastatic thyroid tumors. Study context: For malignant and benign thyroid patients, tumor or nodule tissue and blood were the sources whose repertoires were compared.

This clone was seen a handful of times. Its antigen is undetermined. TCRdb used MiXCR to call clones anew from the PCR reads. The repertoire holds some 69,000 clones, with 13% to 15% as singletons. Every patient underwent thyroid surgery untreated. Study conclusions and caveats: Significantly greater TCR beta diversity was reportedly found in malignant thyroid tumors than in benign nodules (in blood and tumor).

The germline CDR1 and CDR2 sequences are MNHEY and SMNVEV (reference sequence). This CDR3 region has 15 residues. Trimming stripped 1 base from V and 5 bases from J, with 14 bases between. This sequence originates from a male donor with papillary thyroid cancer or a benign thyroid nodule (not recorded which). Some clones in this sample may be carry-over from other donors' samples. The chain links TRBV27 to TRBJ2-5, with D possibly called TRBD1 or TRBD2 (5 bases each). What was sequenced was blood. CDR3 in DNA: TGTGCCAGCAGTTTATTGACAGAGGGCGAGGAGACCCAGTACTTC. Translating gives CASSLLTEGEETQYF.